The 28 T cell receptor beta chains in this list originate from one sample, sequenced in a study of T cell changes during pregnancy in multiple sclerosis. Profiling relied on immunoSEQ multiplex PCR, and the TCRdb table lists in-frame clones only, not all of them. This table holds approximately 50,000 clones, around 94% found once. The specimen comprised CD4+ T cells from peripheral blood mononuclear cells, sampled in the third trimester of pregnancy. These receptors originate from a female donor with multiple sclerosis, enrolled in a pregnancy study.

The gene calls are TRBV6-5 and TRBJ1-5; 8 bases map to TRBD1. J was trimmed by 4 bases and V by 4 bases; bases with no gene match: 9. CDR1 and CDR2 (germline): MNHEY, SVGAGI. CDR3 length: 16 amino acids. CDR3 sequence reads: CASSSEQGVGNQPQHF. CDR3 nucleotides: TGTGCCAGCAGTTCGGAACAGGGGGTAGGTAATCAGCCCCAGCATTTT.

V gene TRBV19 combines with J gene TRBJ1-4; D remains ambiguous. Trimming shortened V by 10 bases and J by 4 bases, and 22 bases separated the two germline ends. The CDR3 is 16 residues long. Germline V lookup: CDR1 LNHDA, CDR2 SQIVND (reference sequence). CDR3 in DNA: TGTGCCACTAGGGAGGGAGCGTCACAAAATAATGAAAAACTGTTTTTT. Protein sequence: CATREGASQNNEKLFF.

The chain joins TRBV23-1 to TRBJ2-3, with D hard to call. TRBV23-1 is known as an ORF, though its function is uncertain. Trimming removed 4 bases from V and 2 bases from J, with 7 bases in between. This CDR3 region has 13 residues. The CDR3, as DNA: TGCGCCAGCAGTCTTACAGACACAGATACGCAGTATTTT. This gives the protein CASSLTDTDTQYF.

The rearrangement joins TRBV2 to TRBJ2-5, with D unclear. Between the trimmed V and J ends, which lost 8 bases and 2 bases, there was a span of 12 bases. The CDR3 runs to 13 residues. Germline-derived CDR1 and CDR2 are SNHLY and FYNNEI. CDR3 in DNA: TGTGCCAGCCGGCGGAGAATTCAAGAGACCCAGTACTTC. It codes for CASRRRIQETQYF.

The chain combines TRBV30 with TRBJ2-7; the D gene is possibly TRBD2 (5 bases). The CDR3 length is 16 residues. Per the germline V gene, CDR1 is GTSNPN and CDR2 is SVGIG (reference sequence). Trimming removed 3 bases at V and 0 bases at J, with 18 bases between. In nucleotides, the CDR3 is TGTGCCTGGAGAGGTTCTAGCTTTCAGAGCTCCTACGAGCAGTACTTC. Translated: CAWRGSSFQSSYEQYF.

The chain recombines TRBV20-1 with TRBJ1-1; D gene ambiguous. The germline V gene encodes CDR1 DFQATT and CDR2 SNEGSKA (reference sequence). The CDR3 consists of 11 residues. Trimming took 7 bases from V and 4 from J, leaving 10 bases between them. CDR3 amino acids: CSGTRGTEAFF. CDR3 DNA sequence: TGCAGTGGAACCAGAGGCACTGAAGCTTTCTTT.

The chain recombines TRBV6-5 with TRBJ1-5; D call uncertain. V lost 4 bases, J lost 2 bases, and 12 bases lay in between. The CDR3 covers 15 residues. Germline CDR1 MNHEY, CDR2 SVGAGI. The chain's CDR3 is CASSLTIDGNQPQHF. The CDR3 DNA reads TGTGCCAGCAGTTTGACTATCGATGGCAATCAGCCCCAGCATTTT.

A note on this clone: Additional DNA sequences in this sample encode the identical CDR3. V gene TRBV4-1 combines with J gene TRBJ2-5; weak D call: TRBD1 (6 bases). CDR1 is MGHRA, CDR2 YSYEKL, per germline. The CDR3 length is 14 residues. The germline V and J ends were trimmed by 1 base and 2 bases, with 8 bases remaining between them. In DNA form, the CDR3 reads TGCGCCAGCAGCCAAGGGGGGCCACAAGAGACCCAGTACTTC. As protein: CASSQGGPQETQYF.

The chain is built from TRBV7-2 and TRBJ1-2, with D maybe TRBD1 (6 bases). Per the germline V gene, CDR1 is SGHTA and CDR2 is FQGNSA. Trimming shortened V by 5 bases and J by 4 bases, and 11 bases separated the two germline ends. The CDR3 extends over 13 amino acids. CDR3 bases: TGTGCCAGCAGCACAGACAGGACCTATGGCTACACCTTC. It encodes CASSTDRTYGYTF.

The chain recombines TRBV10-3 with TRBJ2-5; 7 bases match TRBD2. The CDR3 covers 14 residues. Per germline, CDR1 ENHRY and CDR2 SYGVKD. Unmatched junction bases numbered 7, after V lost 4 bases and J lost 5 bases. The CDR3 reads CAISGGGPRETQYF. CDR3 in DNA: TGTGCCATCAGTGGGGGGGGACCCAGGGAGACCCAGTACTTC.

The rearrangement joins TRBV5-6 to TRBJ1-5; D remains unclear. Germline V gene data show CDR1 as SGHDT and CDR2 as YYEEEE. Trimming left V 1 base short and J 0 bases short, with 14 bases between. The CDR3 spans 17 residues. Here the CDR3 DNA reads TGTGCCAGCAGCTTGTCCGGGTGGCGGAATAGCAATCAGCCCCAGCATTTT. This codes for CASSLSGWRNSNQPQHF.

In the case of this clone: Relative to the germline gene, one junction end is altered; a read error may explain this. The DNA for the CDR3 is TGCGCCAGCAGCCAATTACTAGCGGGGGCCTCCAACGAGCAGTACTTC. It yields the protein CASSQLLAGASNEQYF. This chain links TRBV4-3 with TRBJ2-7; 11 bases are a match to TRBD2. Germline V gives CDR1 LGHNA, CDR2 YSLEER. The CDR3 loop spans 16 amino acids.

The CDR3 is CASSPQGLSTQPQHF. The CDR3 DNA reads as TGTGCCAGCAGCCCCCAGGGTCTAAGTACCCAGCCCCAGCATTTT. This rearrangement joins TRBV7-2 to TRBJ1-5; TRBD1 might be the D (5 bases). The V end lost 5 bases, the J end lost 7 bases, and 18 bases lay between the germline ends. In germline, CDR1 is SGHTA, CDR2 FQGNSA. CDR3 length equals 15 residues.

The genes are TRBV6-5 and TRBJ2-1; the D is unclear. Trimming removed 0 bases at V and 4 bases at J, with 10 bases between. Germline values: CDR1 MNHEY, CDR2 SVGAGI. This CDR3 is built from 15 residues. CDR3 coding DNA: TGTGCCAGCAGTTACTCGGGCCCAAGGTACAATGAGCAGTTCTTC. Translating gives CASSYSGPRYNEQFF.

This chain connects TRBV27 to TRBJ2-7; 13 nucleotides line up with TRBD2. V was pared by 5 bases and J by 3 bases, with 10 bases of the junction left unmatched. The CDR3 totals 17 residues. CDR1 is MNHEY and CDR2 is SMNVEV in the germline V gene (reference sequence). CDR3 region: CASSPGYGLAGVYEQYF. CDR3 DNA sequence: TGTGCCAGCAGTCCGGGCTACGGACTAGCGGGAGTCTACGAGCAGTACTTC.

V gene TRBV5-1 combines with J gene TRBJ2-7, with TRBD1 matching 7 bases. Trimming took 4 bases from V and 6 from J; bases not matched to a gene: 7. The CDR3 runs to 13 residues. Germline loops: CDR1 SGHRS, CDR2 YFSETQ. Here the CDR3 DNA reads TGCGCCAGCAGCCAGAATACAGGGGCCGAGCAGTACTTC. Its translation is CASSQNTGAEQYF.

The chain joins TRBV19 to TRBJ1-5, with 9 bases lining up with TRBD1. Germline V CDR1 and CDR2: LNHDA, SQIVND (reference sequence). CDR3 length equals 13 residues. With V trimmed by 5 bases and J by 7 bases, 3 bases remained unmatched. Here the CDR3 DNA reads TGTGCCAGTAGTGGGGACAGGGACCAGCCCCAGCATTTT. Its protein product is CASSGDRDQPQHF.

CDR3 nucleotides: TGTGCCAGCAGCGCAAGGGGGTCAGGGGTTGAGACAGATACGCAGTATTTT. Translation: CASSARGSGVETDTQYF. The chain couples TRBV11-2 to TRBJ2-3; D is perhaps TRBD1 (6 bases). This CDR3 region has 17 residues. The ends were cut back, 5 bases at V and 3 bases at J, with 21 bases in the middle. CDR1 and CDR2 (germline): SGHAT, FQNNGV.

The gene calls are TRBV18 and TRBJ2-7; TRBD2 agrees at 9 bases. The V gene's germline CDR1 is KGHSH and CDR2 LQKENI. The CDR3 consists of 13 residues. V shed 3 bases, J shed 5 bases, and the junction held 2 bases outside the gene matches. The CDR3 region is CASSPSGSHEQYF. The CDR3 DNA reads as TGTGCCAGCTCACCTAGCGGGAGCCACGAGCAGTACTTC. The variable domain in full, with the rest retrieved from reference TRBV18 and TRBJ2-7, is NAGVMQNPRHLVRRRGQEARLRCSPMKGHSHVYWYRQLPEEGLKFMVYLQKENIIDESGMPKERFSAEFPKEGPSILRIQQVVRGDSAAYFCASSPSGSHEQYFGPGTRLTVT.

The CDR3 reads CASSLLLASTDTQYF. CDR3 coding DNA: TGCGCCAGCAGCCTCCTACTAGCAAGCACAGATACGCAGTATTTT. The chain links TRBV4-1 to TRBJ2-3, with TRBD2 as a possible D gene (6 bases). Between the trimmed V and J ends, which lost 4 bases and 0 bases, there was a span of 11 bases. Germline CDR1 MGHRA, CDR2 YSYEKL. CDR3 length: 15 residues.

The chain uses TRBV7-2 and TRBJ1-2; D not certain. V shed 8 bases and J shed 4 bases, with 11 bases lying between them. There are 12 residues in the CDR3. The germline CDR1 and CDR2 sequences are SGHTA and FQGNSA. DNA for the CDR3: TGTGCCAGCGAGGGCCAGCTCTATGGCTACACCTTC. Translating gives CASEGQLYGYTF.

The chain carries TRBV6-1 and TRBJ1-1; a weak D match, TRBD1 (6 bases). CDR3 length: 13 residues. CDR1 is MNHNS, CDR2 SASEGT, per germline. Trimming stripped 7 bases from V and 4 bases from J, with 13 bases between. The CDR3 here is CASTTRGGTEAFF. The DNA of the CDR3 is TGTGCCAGCACTACTAGGGGGGGCACTGAAGCTTTCTTT.

The chain uses TRBV27 and TRBJ1-6; 7 bases agree with TRBD1. CDR1 and CDR2 (germline): MNHEY, SMNVEV (reference sequence). The junction had 4 bases not matched to a gene; V was cut back by 0 bases and J by 2 bases. The CDR3 consists of 17 residues. CDR3 DNA: TGTGCCAGCAGTTTATCCTTAGGGGGCACCTATAATTCACCCCTCCACTTT. This encodes CASSLSLGGTYNSPLHF.

The chain has TRBV6-5 and TRBJ1-2, with D possibly being TRBD1 (6 bases). CDR3 size: 15 residues. V was trimmed by 6 bases and J by 7 bases, leaving 21 bases between them. Looked up from germline, CDR1 is MNHEY and CDR2 is SVGAGI. The CDR3: CASRRSPQNRAGYTF. As DNA, the CDR3 is TGTGCCAGCAGGCGATCCCCCCAGAACAGGGCTGGCTACACCTTC.

The chain couples TRBV11-1 to TRBJ2-2; D not resolved. CDR1 and CDR2 from the germline V gene are SGHAT and FQDESV (reference sequence). The CDR3 sequence is 13 residues long. V lost 5 bases, J lost 4 bases, and 8 bases lay in between. CDR3: CASSPAGTGELFF. The DNA for the CDR3 is TGTGCCAGCAGCCCAGCAGGCACCGGGGAGCTGTTTTTT.

V gene TRBV7-2 combines with J gene TRBJ2-2; possibly TRBD1 for D (8 bases). The germline CDR1 and CDR2 sequences are SGHTA and FQGNSA. The V end lost 5 bases, the J end lost 4 bases, and 14 bases lay between the germline ends. The CDR3 has 15 amino acids. This CDR3 reads CASSPNRGGTGELFF. The CDR3 nucleotides read TGTGCCAGCAGCCCTAACAGGGGGGGCACCGGGGAGCTGTTTTTT.

This clone has just a few counts. The chain carries TRBV9 and TRBJ2-3; the D gene is possibly TRBD2 (5 bases). Germline values: CDR1 SGDLS, CDR2 YYNGEE. The CDR3 is 15 residues long. V was pared by 0 bases and J by 3 bases, with 11 bases between. The CDR3 DNA follows: TGTGCCAGCAGCGTAGCTCTTTCGGGGACAGATACGCAGTATTTT. Translating gives CASSVALSGTDTQYF. Full variable domain (remainder filled in from reference TRBV9 and TRBJ2-3): DSGVTQTPKHLITATGQRVTLRCSPRSGDLSVYWYQQSLDQGLQFLIQYYNGEERAKGNILERFSAQQFPDLHSELNLSSLELGDSALYFCASSVALSGTDTQYFGPGTRLTVL.

This sequence joins TRBV27 and TRBJ2-1; no clear D gene. The germline V and J ends were trimmed by 5 bases and 6 bases, with 14 bases remaining between them. CDR3 length: 14 amino acids. In germline, CDR1 is MNHEY, CDR2 SMNVEV (reference sequence). The CDR3 sequence is CASSAWLGPNEQFF. CDR3 nucleotide sequence: TGTGCCAGCAGTGCGTGGCTAGGCCCCAATGAGCAGTTCTTC.